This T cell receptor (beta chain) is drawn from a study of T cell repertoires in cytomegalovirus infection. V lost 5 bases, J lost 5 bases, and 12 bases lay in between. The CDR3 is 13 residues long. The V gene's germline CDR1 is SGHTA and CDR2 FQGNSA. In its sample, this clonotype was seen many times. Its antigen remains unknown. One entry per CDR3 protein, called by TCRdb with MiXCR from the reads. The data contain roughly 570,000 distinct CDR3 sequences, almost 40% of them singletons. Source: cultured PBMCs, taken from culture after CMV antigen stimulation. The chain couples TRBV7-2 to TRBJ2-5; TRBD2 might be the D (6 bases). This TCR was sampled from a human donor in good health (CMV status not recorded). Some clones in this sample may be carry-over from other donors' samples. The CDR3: CASSPDGGETQYF. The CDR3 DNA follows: TGTGCCAGCAGCCCGGACGGAGGGGAGACCCAGTACTTC.